The T cell receptor beta chain under discussion was sequenced for a study of T cells in Graves' hyperthyroidism and ophthalmopathy (dated by TCRdb to between 2018 and 2020). About the investigation overall: Peripheral blood was collected at initial diagnosis, before any treatment. According to the paper, TCR Vbeta CDR3 sequencing was carried out on roughly 130 peripheral blood samples, which came from 40 to 45 ophthalmopathy, 75 or so hyperthyroidism and about 17 progressor patients. To identify distinguishing TCR V-J signatures, a discovery cohort of roughly 100 patients was used, comprising 43 with Graves' ophthalmopathy and some 60 with stable Graves' hyperthyroidism. Prospective prediction of ophthalmopathy was tested in an independent validation cohort consisting of roughly 19 hyperthyroidism patients and about 17 patients who later progressed to ophthalmopathy. Thyroid tissue and blood T-cell repertoires from more than 5 Graves' hyperthyroidism patients were also compared in the study. Once sampling was done, hyperthyroidism patients were given methimazole at a starting dose of 30 mg daily, whereas ophthalmopathy patients were given high-dose intravenous methylprednisolone. For training and testing, the 80 to 100 patients in the discovery cohort were randomly divided in a 7:3 ratio.

The TCR beta CDR3 regions were amplified from the RNA transcripts. For the first round of RT-PCR on the TCR CDR3, the HTBI primer set was used together with the Qiagen OneStep RT-PCR kit. The libraries were constructed in a second round of multiplex PCR and then size-selected and purified. The libraries were sequenced on an Illumina HiSeq2000 using paired-end 100 bp reads. In the source study's methods: SOAPnuke was used to process the raw data, throwing out any read that contained adapters or uncalled bases, had a mean Phred below 15, or lacked an exact constant-primer or identifier match. High-quality paired reads were merged using COPE v1.2.5, and each unique nucleotide sequence was defined as a clonotype. MiTCR v1.1 was used to align the clonotypes against IMGT TRBV, TRBD and TRBJ reference segments. Analysis was restricted to V-J combinations with a frequency above 0.0001, which covered 99% to 99.2% of repertoires. The TCS score was defined as the ratio of F50 (clonal expansion) to E x V (chaos), calculated using BLOSUM62-based TCRdist between CDR3 peptides within each V-J. Welch's t-statistics and random forest reduced around 510 V-J features to 13, which were used in a naive Bayes classifier (R e1071). In TCRdb, the public reads were trimmed at Q25 with fastp and aligned with MiXCR, with productive beta chains retained. Records with the same CDR3 protein are collapsed into one entry carrying the most frequent genes and DNA. The V and J calls were determined by TCRdb, not by the authors. For this sample the table gives 500,000 to 800,000 distinct CDR3 sequences, of which roughly 14% were detected only once. Of the sample, approximately 13% is held by the ten largest clones.

Comments on this clonotype: Its antigen remains unidentified. Qualities for individual bases were not recorded, and no much larger clone is one base off.

Ophthalmopathy patients had moderately to severely active disease, Clinical Activity Score of at least 3, NOSPECS grade of at least 4, and duration under 3 months. Any patient with an uncontrolled infection, another autoimmune disease, pregnancy or lactation was excluded. Diagnoses were established on the basis of clinical symptoms, serum thyroxine and TRAb, thyroid ultrasound, and orbital computed tomography. PBMCs were separated from roughly 10 ml of fresh peripheral blood using Ficoll-Paque density gradient centrifugation. Total RNA was extracted with Trizol reagent, and quality was checked on an Agilent 2100 Bioanalyzer. V is shortened by 8 bases, J by 9 bases, and the region joining them spans 16 bases. Per the germline V gene (reference sequence), LNHDA is the CDR1 and SQIVND is the CDR2. Including the terminal cysteine and phenylalanine, the CDR3 comprises 12 residues. Only CDR3 DNA remains: 36 bases, in frame from the first base.

Here is what the overall study found, with its caveats: Most expanded thyroid clonotypes (frequency above 0.001) were also found in blood, which suggests that blood repertoires may mirror thyroid immune responses. In cross-validation, a model built on a 13 V-J signature told ophthalmopathy apart from stable hyperthyroidism with under 90% sensitivity and about 81% specificity, and in testing the same model reached 80%/75%. During validation, the model predicted progression to ophthalmopathy a median of approximately six months ahead of onset, with around 70% sensitivity and 72.22% specificity. No statistical method was used to fix the sample size in advance, and group allocation was not hidden from the investigators.

Sequencing input: blood. The chain was built from TRBV19 and TRBJ1-2; 5 matching bases give a weak D call of TRBD1. This TCR came from a woman aged 50 to 65 with Graves' ophthalmopathy. The sequence in DNA is TGTGCCAGTTCCTCCGGGACTTCCCGCTACACCTTC. Its amino acids are CASSSGTSRYTF.